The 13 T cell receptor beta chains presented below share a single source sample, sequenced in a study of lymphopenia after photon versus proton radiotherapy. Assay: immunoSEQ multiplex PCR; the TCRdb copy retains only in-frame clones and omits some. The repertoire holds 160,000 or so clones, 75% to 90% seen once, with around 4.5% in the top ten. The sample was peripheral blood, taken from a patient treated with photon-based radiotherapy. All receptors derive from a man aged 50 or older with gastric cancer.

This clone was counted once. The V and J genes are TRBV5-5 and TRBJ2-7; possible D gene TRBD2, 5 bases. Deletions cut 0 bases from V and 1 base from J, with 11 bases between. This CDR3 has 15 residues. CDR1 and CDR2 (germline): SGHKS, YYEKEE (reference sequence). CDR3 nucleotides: TGTGCCAGCAGCTTGGGCCTAGCTGTGTCCTACGAGCAGTACTTC. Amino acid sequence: CASSLGLAVSYEQYF. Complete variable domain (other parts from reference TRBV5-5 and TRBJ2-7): DAGVTQSPTHLIKTRGQQVTLRCSPISGHKSVSWYQQVLGQGPQFIFQYYEKEERGRGNFPDRFSARQFPNYSSELNVNALLLGDSALYLCASSLGLAVSYEQYFGPGTRLTVT.

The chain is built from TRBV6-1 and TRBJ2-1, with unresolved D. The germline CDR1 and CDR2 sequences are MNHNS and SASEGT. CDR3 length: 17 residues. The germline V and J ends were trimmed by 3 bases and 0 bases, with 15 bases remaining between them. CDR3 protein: CASSELRGRSSYNEQFF. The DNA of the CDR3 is TGTGCCAGCAGTGAGTTGCGAGGTCGCAGCTCCTACAATGAGCAGTTCTTC.

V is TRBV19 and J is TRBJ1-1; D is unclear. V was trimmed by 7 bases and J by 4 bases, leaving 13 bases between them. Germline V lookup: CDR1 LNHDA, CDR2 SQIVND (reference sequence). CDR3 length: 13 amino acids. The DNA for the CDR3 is TGTGCCAGTAATGGGAGGGCGGGCACTGAAGCTTTCTTT. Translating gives CASNGRAGTEAFF.

For the CDR3, the DNA is TGTGCCAGCAGTCTAGGCGGACAGGGAAATGAAAAACTGTTTTTT. Protein sequence: CASSLGGQGNEKLFF. J is TRBJ1-4 and V is TRBV6-6; the match to TRBD1 covers 8 bases. This CDR3 spans 15 amino acids. The ends lost 5 bases at V and 5 bases at J; junction bases unmatched: 7. Germline lookup yields CDR1 MNHNY and CDR2 SVGAGI (reference sequence).

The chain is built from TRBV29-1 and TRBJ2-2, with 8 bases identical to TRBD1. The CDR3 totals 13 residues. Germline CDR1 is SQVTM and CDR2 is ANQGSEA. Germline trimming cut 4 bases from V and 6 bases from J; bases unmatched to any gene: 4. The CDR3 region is CSVGVQGAGELFF. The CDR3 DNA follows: TGCAGCGTTGGGGTACAGGGGGCCGGGGAGCTGTTTTTT.

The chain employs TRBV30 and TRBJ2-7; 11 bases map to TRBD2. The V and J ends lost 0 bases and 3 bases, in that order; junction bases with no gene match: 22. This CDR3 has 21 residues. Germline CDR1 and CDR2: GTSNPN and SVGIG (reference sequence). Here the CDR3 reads CAWSVVSLSSGTSGDYYEQYF. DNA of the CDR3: TGTGCCTGGAGTGTAGTGTCCCTCTCCTCGGGGACTAGCGGTGACTACTACGAGCAGTACTTC.

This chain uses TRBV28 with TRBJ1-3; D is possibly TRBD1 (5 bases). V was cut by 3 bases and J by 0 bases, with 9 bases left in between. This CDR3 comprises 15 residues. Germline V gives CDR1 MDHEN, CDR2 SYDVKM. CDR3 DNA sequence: TGTGCCAGCAGTTTTCGGGGGATCTCTGGAAACACCATATATTTT. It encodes CASSFRGISGNTIYF.

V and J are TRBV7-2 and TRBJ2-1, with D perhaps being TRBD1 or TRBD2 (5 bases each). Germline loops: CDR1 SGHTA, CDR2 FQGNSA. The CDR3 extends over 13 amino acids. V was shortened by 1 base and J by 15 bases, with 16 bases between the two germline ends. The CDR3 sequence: CASSLVSQGTRFF. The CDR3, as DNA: TGTGCCAGCAGCTTAGTGTCGCAGGGAACTAGGTTCTTC.

CDR3 DNA: TGTGCCAGCAGTTTATCTTCAGAGGGCCTTTACGAGCAGTACTTC. It codes for CASSLSSEGLYEQYF. This chain links TRBV27 with TRBJ2-7; possibly TRBD2 for D (5 bases). Germline CDR1 is MNHEY and CDR2 is SMNVEV (reference sequence). CDR3 size: 15 residues. The V end was cut by 0 bases, the J end by 4 bases, with 13 bases between.

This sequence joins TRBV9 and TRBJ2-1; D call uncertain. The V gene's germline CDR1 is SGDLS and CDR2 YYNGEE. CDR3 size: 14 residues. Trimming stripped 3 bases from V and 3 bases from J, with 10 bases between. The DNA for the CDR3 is TGTGCCAGCAGCGCCGAGACTGGCTACAATGAGCAGTTCTTC. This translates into CASSAETGYNEQFF.

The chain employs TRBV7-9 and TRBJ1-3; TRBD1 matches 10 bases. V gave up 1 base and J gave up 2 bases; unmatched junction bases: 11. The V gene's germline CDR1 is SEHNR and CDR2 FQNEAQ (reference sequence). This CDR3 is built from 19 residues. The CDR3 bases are TGTGCCAGCAGCTTAGTCACTTTTCGGGACAGGGGAACTGGAAACACCATATATTTT. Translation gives CASSLVTFRDRGTGNTIYF. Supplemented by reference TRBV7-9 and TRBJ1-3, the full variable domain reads DTGVSQNPRHKITKRGQNVTFRCDPISEHNRLYWYRQTLGQGPEFLTYFQNEAQLEKSRLLSDRFSAERPKGSFSTLEIQRTEQGDSAMYLCASSLVTFRDRGTGNTIYFGEGSWLTVV.

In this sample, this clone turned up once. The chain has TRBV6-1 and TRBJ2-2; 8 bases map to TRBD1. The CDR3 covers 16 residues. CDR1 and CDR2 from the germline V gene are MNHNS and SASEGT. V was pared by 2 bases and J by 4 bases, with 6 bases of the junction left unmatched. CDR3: CASSESLDRATGELFF. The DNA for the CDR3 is TGTGCCAGCAGTGAATCCCTGGACAGGGCCACCGGGGAGCTGTTTTTT.

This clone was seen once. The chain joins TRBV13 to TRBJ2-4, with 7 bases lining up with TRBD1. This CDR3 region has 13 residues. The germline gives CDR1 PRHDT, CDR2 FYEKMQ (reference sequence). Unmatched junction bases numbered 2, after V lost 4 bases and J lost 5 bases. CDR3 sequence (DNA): TGTGCCAGCAGCTGGGACAGAGAAAACATTCAGTACTTC. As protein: CASSWDRENIQYF. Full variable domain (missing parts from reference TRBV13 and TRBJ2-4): AAGVIQSPRHLIKEKRETATLKCYPIPRHDTVYWYQQGPGQDPQFLISFYEKMQSDKGSIPDRFSAQQFSDYHSELNMSSLELGDSALYFCASSWDRENIQYFGAGTRLSVL.